This is a list of T cell receptor beta chains from one sample in a study of Ad26.COV2.S vaccination and SARS-CoV-2 variants. Sequenced by immunoSEQ multiplex PCR; TCRdb stores in-frame clones only, minus some. There are 330,000 or so clones in the sample; 85% to 90% occur only once, and about 5% lies in the top ten. The input for sequencing was peripheral blood, taken in a trial of Ad26.COV2.S vaccine versus placebo. These receptors originate from a person between 18 and 65 years old who received the Ad26.COV2.S COVID-19 vaccine or a placebo. CDR3s include the opening cysteine and the closing phenylalanine or tryptophan. D genes are given only for firm matches.

>TRBJ2-3|TRBD2|TRBV2
CASSLAGTQGTQYF
>TRBJ1-4|TRBD1|TRBV9
CASSGEPGQGLKGEKLFF
>TRBJ2-5|TRBD2|TRBV18
CASSPGLAGETQYF
>TRBJ1-5|TRBD1|TRBV12-3/TRBV12-4
CASKTGYGQPQHF
>TRBJ1-2|TRBD1|TRBV3-1/TRBV3-2
CASSQTQGDPDGYTF
>TRBJ1-2|-|TRBV9
CASSVDAGNYGYTF
>TRBJ2-3|-|TRBV30
CAWERNTQYF
>TRBJ2-5|-|TRBV11-2
CASTSRSQAETQYF
>TRBJ2-3|-|TRBV27
CASSQGVLLASTDTQYF
>TRBJ2-1|TRBD2|TRBV28
CASTRRERNEQFF
>TRBJ2-5|TRBD2|TRBV7-3
CASSLAGGPQTQYF
>TRBJ2-1|TRBD2|TRBV15
CATSRDIGLAGANGQFF
>TRBJ2-5|TRBD2|TRBV7-2
CASSLAGAPETQYF
>TRBJ2-1|-|TRBV9
CASSVSGDNEQFF
>TRBJ1-6|-|TRBV19
CASRPSSYNSPLHF
>TRBJ2-3|TRBD2|TRBV4-3
CASSPLGVAGARTDTQYF
>TRBJ2-1|-|TRBV12-3/TRBV12-4
CASSLSSYNEQFF
>TRBJ2-7|-|TRBV9
CASSVDPRSSEQYF
>TRBJ2-2|-|TRBV6-6
CASSSDTYTGELFF
>TRBJ2-7|TRBD2|TRBV6-2/TRBV6-3
CASSLPGGSYEQYF
>TRBJ2-1|-|TRBV2
CASFTDSYNEQFF
>TRBJ2-5|-|TRBV10-3
CAISESGLVLQSTQYF
>TRBJ1-2|-|TRBV7-3
CASSLGGPPSQGYTF
>TRBJ2-3|-|TRBV18
CASSPLGSESTDTQYF
>TRBJ2-5|TRBD1|TRBV10-3
CAIRPGTGRGETQYF
>TRBJ2-3|TRBD2|TRBV5-1
CASSMTSGSTDTQYF
>TRBJ1-2|-|TRBV7-2
CASSLDPGLGYTF
>TRBJ2-3|-|TRBV5-5
CASSPGLASTDTQYF
>TRBJ2-2|-|TRBV7-2
CASSLAGRWTGELFF
>TRBJ2-1|-|TRBV11-2
CASSRGGIADSYNEQFF
>TRBJ2-1|TRBD2|TRBV5-1
CASSSRASGAIYNEQFF
>TRBJ1-1|TRBD1|TRBV19
CASRDRERVTEAFF
>TRBJ1-2|TRBD1|TRBV15
CATSRAQTGAGGYTF
>TRBJ1-4|-|TRBV19
CASRDRLLRNEKLFF
>TRBJ2-7|-|TRBV7-9
CASSLGRSYEQYF
>TRBJ2-1|-|TRBV3-1/TRBV3-2
CASSQGYGQLEQFF
>TRBJ1-1|-|TRBV6-5
CASSYPGGTEAFF
>TRBJ2-2|-|TRBV6-2/TRBV6-3
CASSLLPNTGELFF
>TRBJ1-2|TRBD1|TRBV5-4
CASSSGQDLYGYTF
>TRBJ1-2|-|TRBV7-2
CASSFGGATGGYTF
>TRBJ1-2|TRBD1|TRBV9
CASSGQGALGYTF
>TRBJ2-1|-|TRBV5-4
CASNLGTGTYEQFF
>TRBJ1-2|-|TRBV3-1/TRBV3-2
CASSLVGEDDGYTF
>TRBJ2-3|-|TRBV5-6
CASSVGLRTDTQYF